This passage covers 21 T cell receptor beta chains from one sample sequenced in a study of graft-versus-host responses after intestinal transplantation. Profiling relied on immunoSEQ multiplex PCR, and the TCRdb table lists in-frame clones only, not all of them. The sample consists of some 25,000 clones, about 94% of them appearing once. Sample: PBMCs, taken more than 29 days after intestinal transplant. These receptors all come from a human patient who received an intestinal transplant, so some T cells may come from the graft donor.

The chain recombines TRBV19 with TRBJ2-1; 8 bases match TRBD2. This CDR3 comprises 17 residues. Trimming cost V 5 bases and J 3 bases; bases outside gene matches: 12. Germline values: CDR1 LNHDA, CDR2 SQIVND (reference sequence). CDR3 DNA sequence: TGTGCCAGTAGTGAAGATATCGGGGGGGAGGACTACAATGAGCAGTTCTTC. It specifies CASSEDIGGEDYNEQFF. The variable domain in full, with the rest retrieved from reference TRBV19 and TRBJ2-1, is DGGITQSPKYLFRKEGQNVTLSCEQNLNHDAMYWYRQDPGQGLRLIYYSQIVNDFQKGDIAEGYSVSREKKESFPLTVTSAQKNPTAFYLCASSEDIGGEDYNEQFFGPGTRLTVL.

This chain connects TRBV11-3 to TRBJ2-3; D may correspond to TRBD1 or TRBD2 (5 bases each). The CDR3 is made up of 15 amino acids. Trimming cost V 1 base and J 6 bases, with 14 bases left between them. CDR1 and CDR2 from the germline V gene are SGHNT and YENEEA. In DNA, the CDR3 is TGTGCCAGCAGCTTAGGGGGGTTCTCCGGCGATACGCAGTATTTT. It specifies CASSLGGFSGDTQYF.

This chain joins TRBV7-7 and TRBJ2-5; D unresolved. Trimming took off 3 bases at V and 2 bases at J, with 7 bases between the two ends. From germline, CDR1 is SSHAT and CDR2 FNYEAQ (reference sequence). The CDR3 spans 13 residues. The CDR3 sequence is CASSFGRQETQYF. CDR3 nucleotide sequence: TGTGCCAGCAGCTTCGGACGACAAGAGACCCAGTACTTC.

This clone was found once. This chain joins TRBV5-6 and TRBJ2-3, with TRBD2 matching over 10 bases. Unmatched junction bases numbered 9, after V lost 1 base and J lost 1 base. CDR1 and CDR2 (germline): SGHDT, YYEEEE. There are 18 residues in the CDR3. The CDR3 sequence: CASSLFAGLARGTDTQYF. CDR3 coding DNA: TGTGCCAGCAGCTTGTTTGCGGGACTAGCGAGGGGCACAGATACGCAGTATTTT.

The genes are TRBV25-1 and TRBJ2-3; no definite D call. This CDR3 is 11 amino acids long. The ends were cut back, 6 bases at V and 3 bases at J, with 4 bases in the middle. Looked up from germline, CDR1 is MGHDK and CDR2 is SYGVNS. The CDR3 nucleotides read TGTGCCAGCAGCGATACAGATACGCAGTATTTT. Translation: CASSDTDTQYF.

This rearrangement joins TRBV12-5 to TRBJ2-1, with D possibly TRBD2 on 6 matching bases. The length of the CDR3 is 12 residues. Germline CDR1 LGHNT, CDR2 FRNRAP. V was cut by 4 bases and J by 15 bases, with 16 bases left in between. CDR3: CASGSSVGGRFF. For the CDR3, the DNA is TGTGCTAGTGGTTCCTCGGTTGGGGGGAGGTTCTTC.

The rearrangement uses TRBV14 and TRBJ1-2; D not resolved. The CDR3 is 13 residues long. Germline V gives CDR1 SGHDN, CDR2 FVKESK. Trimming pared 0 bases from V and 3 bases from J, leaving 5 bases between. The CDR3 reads CASSQERDYGYTF. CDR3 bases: TGTGCCAGCAGCCAAGAGCGTGACTATGGCTACACCTTC.

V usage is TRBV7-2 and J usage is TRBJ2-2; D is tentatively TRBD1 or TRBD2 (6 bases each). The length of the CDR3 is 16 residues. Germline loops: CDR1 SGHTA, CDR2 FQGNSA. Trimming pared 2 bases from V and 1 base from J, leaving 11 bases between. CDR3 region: CASSLLGGQNTGELFF. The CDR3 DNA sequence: TGTGCCAGCAGCTTATTGGGGGGACAGAACACCGGGGAGCTGTTTTTT. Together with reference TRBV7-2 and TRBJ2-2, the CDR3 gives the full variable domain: GAGVSQSPSNKVTEKGKDVELRCDPISGHTALYWYRQSLGQGLEFLIYFQGNSAPDKSGLPSDRFSAERTGGSVSTLTIQRTQQEDSAVYLCASSLLGGQNTGELFFGEGSRLTVL.

DNA for the CDR3: TGTGCCAGCAGTGAAATGGGGGCGGGAGAGACCCAGTACTTC. It yields the protein CASSEMGAGETQYF. The rearrangement joins TRBV25-1 to TRBJ2-5; TRBD1 is a possible D gene (6 bases). Germline CDR1 is MGHDK and CDR2 is SYGVNS. This CDR3 has 14 residues. Trimming removed 2 bases at V and 4 bases at J, with 11 bases between.

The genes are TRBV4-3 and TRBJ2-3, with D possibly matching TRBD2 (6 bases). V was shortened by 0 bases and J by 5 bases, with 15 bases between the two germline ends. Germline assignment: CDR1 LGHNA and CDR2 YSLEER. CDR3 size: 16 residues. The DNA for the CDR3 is TGCGCCAGCAGCCAAGAGTTAGGCGGGGTTGGAGATACGCAGTATTTT. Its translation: CASSQELGGVGDTQYF.

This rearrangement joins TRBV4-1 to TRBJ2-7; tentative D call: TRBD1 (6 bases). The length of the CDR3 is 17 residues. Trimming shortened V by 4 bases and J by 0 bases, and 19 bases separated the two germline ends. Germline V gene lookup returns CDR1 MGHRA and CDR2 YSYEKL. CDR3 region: CASSLSQRDITSYEQYF. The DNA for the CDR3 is TGCGCCAGCAGCCTTTCGCAAAGGGACATTACCTCCTACGAGCAGTACTTC.

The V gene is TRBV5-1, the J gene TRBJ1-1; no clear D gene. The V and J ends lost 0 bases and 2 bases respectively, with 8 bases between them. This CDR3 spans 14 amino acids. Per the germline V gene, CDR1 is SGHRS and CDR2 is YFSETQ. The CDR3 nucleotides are TGCGCCAGCAGCTTGGCCGGACCTAACACTGAAGCTTTCTTT. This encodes CASSLAGPNTEAFF.

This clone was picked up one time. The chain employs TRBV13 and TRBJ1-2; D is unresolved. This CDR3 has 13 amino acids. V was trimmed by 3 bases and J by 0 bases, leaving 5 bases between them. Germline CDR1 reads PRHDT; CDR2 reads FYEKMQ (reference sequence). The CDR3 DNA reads TGTGCCAGCAGCTTCCCGACTAACTATGGCTACACCTTC. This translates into CASSFPTNYGYTF. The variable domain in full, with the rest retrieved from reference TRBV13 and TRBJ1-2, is AAGVIQSPRHLIKEKRETATLKCYPIPRHDTVYWYQQGPGQDPQFLISFYEKMQSDKGSIPDRFSAQQFSDYHSELNMSSLELGDSALYFCASSFPTNYGYTFGSGTRLTVV.

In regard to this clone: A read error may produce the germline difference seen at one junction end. This chain's CDR3 is CASSEGQGVNSPPHF. The CDR3 DNA is TGTGCCAGCAGTGAAGGACAGGGAGTAAACTCACCCCCCCACTTT. This chain uses TRBV2 with TRBJ1-6, with 7 bases that match TRBD1. CDR1 and CDR2 (germline): SNHLY, FYNNEI. The length of the CDR3 is 15 residues.

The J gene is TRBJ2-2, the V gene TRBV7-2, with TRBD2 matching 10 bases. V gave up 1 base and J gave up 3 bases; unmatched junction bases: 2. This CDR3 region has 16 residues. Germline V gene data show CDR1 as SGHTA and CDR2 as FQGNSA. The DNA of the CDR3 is TGTGCCAGCAGCTTAGAACTAGCGGGGCACACCGGGGAGCTGTTTTTT. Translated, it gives CASSLELAGHTGELFF.

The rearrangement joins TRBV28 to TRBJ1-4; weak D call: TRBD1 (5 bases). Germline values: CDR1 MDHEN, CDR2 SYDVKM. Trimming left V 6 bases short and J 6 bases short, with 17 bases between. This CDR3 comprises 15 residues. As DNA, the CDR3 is TGTGCCAGCAGCCCGAGGGACCGCCGATATGAAAAACTGTTTTTT. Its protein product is CASSPRDRRYEKLFF.

CDR3 DNA sequence: TGTGCCAGCTACACAGGGGGCGCCGGTCAGGGTGGCTACACCTTC. It specifies CASYTGGAGQGGYTF. The rearrangement uses TRBV6-5 and TRBJ1-2; TRBD1 matches 9 bases. The CDR3 spans 15 residues. Germline trimming cut 8 bases from V and 7 bases from J; bases unmatched to any gene: 14. The germline CDR1 and CDR2 sequences are MNHEY and SVGAGI.

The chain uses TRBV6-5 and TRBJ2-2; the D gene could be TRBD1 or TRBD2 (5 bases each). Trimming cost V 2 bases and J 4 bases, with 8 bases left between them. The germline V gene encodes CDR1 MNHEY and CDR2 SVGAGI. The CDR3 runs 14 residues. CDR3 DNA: TGTGCCAGCAGTTACCCGGGGACCACCGGGGAGCTGTTTTTT. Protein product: CASSYPGTTGELFF.

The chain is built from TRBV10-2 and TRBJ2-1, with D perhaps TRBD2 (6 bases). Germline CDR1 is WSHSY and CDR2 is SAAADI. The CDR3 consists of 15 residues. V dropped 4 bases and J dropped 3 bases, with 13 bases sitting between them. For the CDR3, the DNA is TGCGCCAGCAGTGTAAGACTAGGAGTCTACAATGAGCAGTTCTTC. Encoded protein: CASSVRLGVYNEQFF.

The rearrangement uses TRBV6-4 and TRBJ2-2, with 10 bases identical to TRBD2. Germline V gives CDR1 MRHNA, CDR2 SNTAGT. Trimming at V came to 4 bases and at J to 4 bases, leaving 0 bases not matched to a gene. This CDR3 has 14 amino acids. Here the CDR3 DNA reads TGTGCCAGCAGTGCTAGCGGGAGCACCGGGGAGCTGTTTTTT. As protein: CASSASGSTGELFF.

The CDR3 DNA follows: TGTGCCAGCAGCTTGCTGCTAGCGGGACCAAGCACAGATACGCAGTATTTT. Amino acids: CASSLLLAGPSTDTQYF. The rearrangement links TRBV5-6 to TRBJ2-3; 9 positions agree with TRBD2. From germline, CDR1 is SGHDT and CDR2 YYEEEE. V lost 1 base to trimming and J lost 0 bases; unmatched junction nucleotides: 6. There are 17 residues in the CDR3.